The 32 T cell receptor beta chains below all came from one sample that was sequenced in a study of blood T cells in healthy people across ages. A sample-barcoded 5' primer and a J-beta primer mix were used in a second PCR of roughly 6 to 11 cycles. TCRdb reprocessed the 5' RACE reads with MiXCR, giving one entry per CDR3 protein. The table shows around 970,000 distinct CDR3 sequences, with approximately 50% occurring only once. Sequencing was performed on blood. Receptors were obtained from a woman in her sixties in good health.

This CDR3 is CASSYAIMGGYTF. The CDR3, as DNA: TGTGCCAGCAGTTACGCCATTATGGGAGGCTACACCTTC. The chain combines TRBV6-5 with TRBJ1-2; D ambiguous. Looked up from germline, CDR1 is MNHEY and CDR2 is SVGAGI. The CDR3 runs 13 residues. V was trimmed by 2 bases and J by 8 bases, leaving 12 bases between them.

The V call is TRBV24-1, the J call TRBJ1-5; the D is unclear. CDR1 and CDR2 (germline): KGHDR, SFDVKD. Trimming left V 5 bases short and J 7 bases short, with 14 bases between. The CDR3 spans 14 residues. The CDR3 reads CATSGELSRQPQHF. The CDR3 region has the DNA TGTGCCACCAGTGGAGAGCTATCTAGACAGCCCCAGCATTTT.

This clonotype was counted a few times. This chain uses TRBV12-3 or TRBV12-4 with TRBJ1-1; perhaps TRBD1 as D (5 bases). V lost 5 bases and J lost 11, with 18 bases in between. CDR3 size: 13 residues. As DNA, the CDR3 is TGTGCCAGCAGTGATCTCTTCCGGGGCCACGCTTTCTTT. It yields the protein CASSDLFRGHAFF.

The gene calls are TRBV5-4 and TRBJ1-2, with D uncertain. Trimming pared 0 bases from V and 6 bases from J, leaving 15 bases between. CDR1 and CDR2 from the germline V gene are SGHNT and YYREEE (reference sequence). The CDR3 spans 15 residues. CDR3 DNA sequence: TGTGCCAGCAGCTTGGGCTTTGTCGGGTTGGATGGCTACACCTTC. Residues: CASSLGFVGLDGYTF.

This chain links TRBV20-1 with TRBJ2-4; TRBD2 aligns across 11 bases. The DNA end lines up better with TRBJ2-7; the J call may be wrong. The CDR3 sequence is 15 residues long. Looked up from germline, CDR1 is DFQATT and CDR2 is SNEGSKA (reference sequence). In DNA form, the CDR3 reads TGCAGTGCTAGGGGCCACAGACTAGCGGGACTCGAGCAGTACTTC. Translated, it gives CSARGHRLAGLEQYF.

This clonotype occurred once. One junction end disagrees with the germline gene, perhaps due to a read error. The CDR3 here is CASRRGLDAQYF. CDR3 nucleotide sequence: TGTGCCAGCAGAAGGGGATTAGATGCGCAGTATTTT. The chain uses TRBV12-3 or TRBV12-4 and TRBJ2-3, with D possibly matching TRBD1 (5 bases). The CDR3 is 12 amino acids.

The sample holds a few counts of this clonotype. V usage is TRBV29-1 and J usage is TRBJ2-1, with D uncertain. In germline, CDR1 is SQVTM, CDR2 ANQGSEA. The CDR3 sequence is 12 residues long. The V end lost 3 bases, the J end lost 7 bases, and 10 bases lay between the germline ends. In nucleotides, the CDR3 is TGCAGCGTTGATTTATGGGCGAATGAGCAGTTCTTC. Protein product: CSVDLWANEQFF.

The rearrangement joins TRBV12-3 or TRBV12-4 to TRBJ2-1; D may be TRBD2 (6 bases). CDR3 size: 14 residues. V was pared by 8 bases and J by 10 bases, with 21 bases between. The CDR3 DNA sequence: TGTGCCAGCGCTCCCGGGACTTCCTTGTCGGAGCAGTTCTTC. As protein: CASAPGTSLSEQFF.

This clonotype came up many times. The rearrangement uses TRBV2 and TRBJ1-4; D not resolved. Germline values: CDR1 SNHLY, CDR2 FYNNEI. This CDR3 region has 13 residues. Trimming shortened V by 7 bases and J by 8 bases, and 14 bases separated the two germline ends. The CDR3 is CASNAGGFEKLFF. The CDR3 region has the DNA TGTGCCAGCAATGCCGGCGGATTCGAAAAACTGTTTTTT.

This chain joins TRBV4-2 and TRBJ2-1; D remains ambiguous. The germline gives CDR1 LGHNA, CDR2 YNFKEQ. This CDR3 is 17 amino acids long. V lost 0 bases to trimming and J lost 1 base, with 13 bases between them. Here the CDR3 DNA reads TGTGCCAGCAGCCAAGAAAGGCTAACCCTTTCCTACAATGAGCAGTTCTTC. Amino acid sequence: CASSQERLTLSYNEQFF.

This clonotype was counted between two and nine times. In DNA form, the CDR3 reads TGTGCCAGCAGTTCAACCAGGGCCCTTCCAGGAGGCTACACCTTC. Translated, it gives CASSSTRALPGGYTF. The chain combines TRBV28 with TRBJ1-2; D possibly corresponds to TRBD1 (5 bases). The CDR3 is 15 amino acids. Trimming left V 4 bases short and J 8 bases short, with 20 bases between. CDR1 and CDR2 from the germline V gene are MDHEN and SYDVKM.

A remark on this clonotype: A much larger clone differs from this one at a single base, so this may be a read error. The chain combines TRBV29-1 with TRBJ2-3, with D possibly being TRBD1 or TRBD2 (5 bases each). The CDR3 spans 13 residues. CDR1 and CDR2 from the germline V gene are SQVTM and ANQGSEA. V lost 3 bases, J lost 5 bases, and 12 bases lay in between. This CDR3 is CSVDGTNLDTQYF. In DNA, the CDR3 is TGCAGCGTTGACGGGACGAATCTAGATACGCAGTATTTT.

The chain uses TRBV5-6 and TRBJ2-7; no clear D gene. From germline, CDR1 is SGHDT and CDR2 YYEEEE. The CDR3 spans 14 residues. V was cut by 0 bases and J by 1 base, with 8 bases left in between. The CDR3 nucleotides read TGTGCCAGCAGCTTGGGGCTGAAATCCTACGAGCAGTACTTC. Protein sequence: CASSLGLKSYEQYF.

The chain carries TRBV10-2 and TRBJ2-7; D ambiguous. The CDR3 sequence is 13 residues long. V gave up 7 bases and J gave up 3 bases, with 13 bases separating them. The germline CDR1 and CDR2 sequences are WSHSY and SAAADI. The CDR3 coding sequence is TGCGCCAGCACCGACGACAATAGCTACGAGCAGTACTTC. Encoded protein: CASTDDNSYEQYF.

The chain is built from TRBV29-1 and TRBJ2-7; D call uncertain. The CDR3 has 12 amino acids. Germline V gene lookup returns CDR1 SQVTM and CDR2 ANQGSEA. Trimming cost V 6 bases and J 3 bases, with 12 bases left between them. Written as DNA, the CDR3 is TGCAGCGTCTCTTCAGTTAACTACGAGCAGTACTTC. Translated: CSVSSVNYEQYF.

The rearrangement uses TRBV7-9 and TRBJ2-1; D is perhaps TRBD1 or TRBD2 (5 bases each). Matching the DNA end better, TRBJ2-7 makes the J call doubtful. CDR1 is SEHNR, CDR2 FQNEAQ, per germline (reference sequence). The CDR3 contains 16 residues. The CDR3 reads CASSFGDGRSYTEQYF. DNA of the CDR3: TGTGCCAGCAGCTTCGGGGACGGACGCTCCTACACTGAGCAGTACTTC.

This clonotype was counted between two and nine times. The genes are TRBV6-1 and TRBJ2-7; D uncertain. The V end lost 4 bases, the J end lost 4 bases, and 14 bases lay between the germline ends. The CDR3 runs 14 residues. Germline V CDR1 and CDR2: MNHNS, SASEGT. CDR3 protein: CASSVRIPAYEQYF. In nucleotides, the CDR3 is TGTGCCAGCAGTGTCAGGATCCCGGCGTACGAGCAGTACTTC.

The chain combines TRBV7-2 with TRBJ2-5; D is uncertain. CDR3 length equals 13 residues. Trimming removed 2 bases at V and 4 bases at J, with 8 bases between. Germline V gene lookup returns CDR1 SGHTA and CDR2 FQGNSA. The CDR3, as DNA: TGTGCCAGCAGCTTATTGTGGGGAGAGACCCAGTACTTC. This codes for CASSLLWGETQYF.

This clonotype came up a few times. The gene calls are TRBV7-6 and TRBJ2-7; possibly TRBD1 for D (5 bases). V was cut by 1 base and J by 5 bases, with 12 bases left in between. There are 14 residues in the CDR3. Per the germline V gene, CDR1 is SGHVS and CDR2 is FNYEAQ. CDR3: CASSLVDMGDEQYF. DNA of the CDR3: TGTGCCAGCAGCTTAGTGGACATGGGCGACGAGCAGTACTTC.

The chain is built from TRBV20-1 and TRBJ2-3, with D maybe TRBD2 (5 bases). CDR1 and CDR2 (germline): DFQATT, SNEGSKA (reference sequence). The CDR3 covers 14 residues. Trimming removed 6 bases at V and 1 base at J, with 14 bases between. CDR3 sequence reads: CSAFKFGGTDTQYF. CDR3 nucleotides: TGCAGTGCCTTCAAATTCGGGGGCACAGATACGCAGTATTTT.

The DNA for the CDR3 is TGTGCCAGCAGCCCCTCGGGAAGGGGTCGGTACGAGCAGTACTTC. It translates to CASSPSGRGRYEQYF. The V gene is TRBV3-1, the J gene TRBJ2-7; the D gene could be TRBD1 or TRBD2 (5 bases each). The CDR3 consists of 15 residues. Trimming took off 4 bases at V and 4 bases at J, with 17 bases between the two ends. The germline gives CDR1 LGHDT, CDR2 YNNKEL (reference sequence).

This rearrangement joins TRBV7-2 to TRBJ2-5; no firm D call. This CDR3 is 11 amino acids long. Germline V CDR1 and CDR2: SGHTA, FQGNSA. V gave up 7 bases and J gave up 1 base, with 4 bases separating them. The CDR3 is CASTGQETQYF. DNA for the CDR3: TGTGCCAGCACTGGCCAAGAGACCCAGTACTTC. Filled out from reference TRBV7-2 and TRBJ2-5, the complete variable domain reads GAGVSQSPSNKVTEKGKDVELRCDPISGHTALYWYRQSLGQGLEFLIYFQGNSAPDKSGLPSDRFSAERTGGSVSTLTIQRTQQEDSAVYLCASTGQETQYFGPGTRLLVL.

The chain recombines TRBV12-3 or TRBV12-4 with TRBJ1-4; 8 bases map to TRBD1. The CDR3 sequence is 16 residues long. V was pared by 4 bases and J by 4 bases, with 8 bases of the junction left unmatched. CDR3 sequence (DNA): TGTGCCAGCAGTTCAGGGGGCGGCACGAATAATGAAAAACTGTTTTTT. Its protein is CASSSGGGTNNEKLFF.

This clonotype was observed a single time. The gene calls are TRBV7-6 and TRBJ2-5, with a weak D call TRBD2 (5 bases). The CDR3 totals 15 residues. With 4 bases removed from V and 3 bases from J, the gap between germline ends came to 15 bases. The germline CDR1 and CDR2 sequences are SGHVS and FNYEAQ. CDR3 sequence reads: CASSSAVKAEETQYF. In nucleotides, the CDR3 is TGTGCCAGCAGCTCAGCGGTTAAGGCCGAAGAGACCCAGTACTTC.

The V and J genes are TRBV30 and TRBJ2-7; 7 positions match TRBD1. After removal of 8 bases from V and 5 bases from J, the junction contained 9 bases not matched to a gene. Germline assignment: CDR1 GTSNPN and CDR2 SVGIG (reference sequence). The CDR3 is 12 amino acids. The chain's CDR3 is CALTPTGDEQYF. DNA of the CDR3: TGTGCCCTGACACCAACAGGGGACGAGCAGTACTTC.

This chain links TRBV11-1 with TRBJ1-2; D is undetermined. CDR3 length: 21 residues. The germline V gene encodes CDR1 SGHAT and CDR2 FQDESV (reference sequence). V was clipped by 1 base and J by 1 base, with 28 bases between them. CDR3 region: CASSLVTLQRPPTEGNYGYTF. The DNA of the CDR3 is TGTGCCAGCAGCTTAGTAACCCTCCAGAGACCCCCAACAGAGGGTAACTATGGCTACACCTTC.

J is TRBJ2-5 and V is TRBV7-9; D is ambiguous. Trimming took off 5 bases at V and 1 base at J, with 14 bases between the two ends. The germline V gene has CDR1 SEHNR and CDR2 FQNEAQ (reference sequence). The CDR3 totals 15 residues. CDR3 in DNA: TGTGCCAGCAGCGCGTCTCTGGGCGCCCAAGAGACCCAGTACTTC. It yields the protein CASSASLGAQETQYF.

CDR3 nucleotide sequence: TGTGCCAGCAGACGTAACACAGGGGGGGACGGCTACACCTTC. It codes for CASRRNTGGDGYTF. J is TRBJ1-2 and V is TRBV7-2; TRBD1 matches at 8 bases. This CDR3 is 14 amino acids long. Germline assignment: CDR1 SGHTA and CDR2 FQGNSA. Trimming cost V 6 bases and J 8 bases; bases outside gene matches: 11.

This clonotype was seen more than once but under ten times. The V and J genes are TRBV15 and TRBJ1-4; D is unclear. Trimming removed 0 bases at V and 8 bases at J, with 7 bases between. Germline V gives CDR1 LNHNV, CDR2 YYDKDF (reference sequence). This CDR3 region has 13 residues. The CDR3 nucleotides read TGTGCCACCAGCAGAGATCCCGGAGAAAAACTGTTTTTT. It translates to CATSRDPGEKLFF.

This clonotype was seen a handful of times. V gene TRBV7-9 combines with J gene TRBJ2-7, with D hard to call. V dropped 2 bases and J dropped 3 bases, with 11 bases sitting between them. The CDR3 is 14 amino acids. The germline V gene encodes CDR1 SEHNR and CDR2 FQNEAQ (reference sequence). CDR3 in amino acids: CASSLSAEIYEQYF. In DNA form, the CDR3 reads TGTGCCAGCAGCTTATCGGCAGAAATCTACGAGCAGTACTTC.

A few counts support this clonotype. The chain has TRBV3-1 and TRBJ2-7, with 8 bases identical to TRBD2. Germline V CDR1 and CDR2: LGHDT, YNNKEL (reference sequence). CDR3 size: 16 residues. With V trimmed by 0 bases and J by 0 bases, 4 bases remained unmatched. Here the CDR3 DNA reads TGTGCCAGCAGCCAAGATTTACTAGCGGACTCCTACGAGCAGTACTTC. It is translated as CASSQDLLADSYEQYF.

The chain recombines TRBV27 with TRBJ2-1; D uncertain. Trimming stripped 2 bases from V and 9 bases from J, with 14 bases between. The CDR3 length is 14 residues. CDR1 is MNHEY, CDR2 SMNVEV, per germline (reference sequence). The CDR3 region is CASSLSGYGSEQFF. In nucleotides, the CDR3 is TGTGCCAGCAGTTTAAGTGGGTATGGAAGTGAGCAGTTCTTC.